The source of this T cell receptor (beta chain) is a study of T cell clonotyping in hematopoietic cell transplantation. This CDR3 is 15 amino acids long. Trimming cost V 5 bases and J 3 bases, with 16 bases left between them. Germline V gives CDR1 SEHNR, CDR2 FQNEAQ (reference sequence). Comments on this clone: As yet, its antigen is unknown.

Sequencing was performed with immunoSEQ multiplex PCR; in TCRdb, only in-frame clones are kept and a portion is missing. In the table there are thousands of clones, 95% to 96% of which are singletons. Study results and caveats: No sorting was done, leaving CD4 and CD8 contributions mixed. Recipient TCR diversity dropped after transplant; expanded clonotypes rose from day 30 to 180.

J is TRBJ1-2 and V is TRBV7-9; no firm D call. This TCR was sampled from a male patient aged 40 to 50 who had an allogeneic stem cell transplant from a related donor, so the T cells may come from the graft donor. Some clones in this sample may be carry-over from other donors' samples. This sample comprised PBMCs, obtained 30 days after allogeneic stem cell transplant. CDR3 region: CASSPGYGDDYGYTF. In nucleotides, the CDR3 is TGTGCCAGCAGCCCCGGATACGGGGATGACTATGGCTACACCTTC.